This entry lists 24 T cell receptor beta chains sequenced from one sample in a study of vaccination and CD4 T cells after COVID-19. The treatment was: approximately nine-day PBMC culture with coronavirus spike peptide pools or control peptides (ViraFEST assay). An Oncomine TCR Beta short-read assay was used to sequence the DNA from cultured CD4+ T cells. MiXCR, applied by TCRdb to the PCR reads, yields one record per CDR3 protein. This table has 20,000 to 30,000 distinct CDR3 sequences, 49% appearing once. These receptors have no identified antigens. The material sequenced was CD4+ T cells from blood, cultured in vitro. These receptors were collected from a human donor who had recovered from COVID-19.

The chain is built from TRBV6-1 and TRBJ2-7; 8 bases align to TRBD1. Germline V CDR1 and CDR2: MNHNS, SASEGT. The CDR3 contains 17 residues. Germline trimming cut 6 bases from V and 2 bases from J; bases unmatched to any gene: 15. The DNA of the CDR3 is TGTGCCAGCAGAGGACTATCGGACAGGGTTAGTACCTACGAGCAGTACTTC. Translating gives CASRGLSDRVSTYEQYF.

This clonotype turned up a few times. The CDR3 nucleotides read TGCAGTGCTAGGGTAGGGGCGAAGCAGCCCCAGCATTTT. This codes for CSARVGAKQPQHF. V is TRBV20-1 and J is TRBJ1-5; tentative D call: TRBD1 (5 bases). V lost 3 bases and J lost 7, with 13 bases in between. From germline, CDR1 is DFQATT and CDR2 SNEGSKA (reference sequence). CDR3 size: 13 residues.

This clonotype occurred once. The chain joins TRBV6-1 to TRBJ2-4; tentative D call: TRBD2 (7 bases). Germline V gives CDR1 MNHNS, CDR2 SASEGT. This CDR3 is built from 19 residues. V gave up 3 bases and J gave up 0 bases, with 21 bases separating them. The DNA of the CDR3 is TGTGCCAGCAGTGATCCGTTATCGGGGGGCCCACTAGCCAAAAACATTCAGTACTTC. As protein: CASSDPLSGGPLAKNIQYF.

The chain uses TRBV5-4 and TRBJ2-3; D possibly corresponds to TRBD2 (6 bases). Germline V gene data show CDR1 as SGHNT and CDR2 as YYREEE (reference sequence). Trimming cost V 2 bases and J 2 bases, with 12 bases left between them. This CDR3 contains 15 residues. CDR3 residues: CASSFWAGFTDTQYF. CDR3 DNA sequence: TGTGCCAGCAGCTTCTGGGCGGGATTCACAGATACGCAGTATTTT.

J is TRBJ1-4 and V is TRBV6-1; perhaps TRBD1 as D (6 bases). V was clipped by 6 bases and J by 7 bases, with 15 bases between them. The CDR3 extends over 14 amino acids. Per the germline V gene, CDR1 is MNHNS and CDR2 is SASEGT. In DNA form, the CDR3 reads TGTGCCAGCAGGGGAAGGGGGATAGGTGAAAAACTGTTTTTT. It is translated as CASRGRGIGEKLFF.

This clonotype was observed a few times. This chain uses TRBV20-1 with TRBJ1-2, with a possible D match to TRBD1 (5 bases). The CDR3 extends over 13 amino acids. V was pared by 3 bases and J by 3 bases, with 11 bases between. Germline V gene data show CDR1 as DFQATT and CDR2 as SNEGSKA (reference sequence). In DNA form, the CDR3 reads TGCAGTGCTAGCGAGGGGACCTACTATGGCTACACCTTC. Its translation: CSASEGTYYGYTF.

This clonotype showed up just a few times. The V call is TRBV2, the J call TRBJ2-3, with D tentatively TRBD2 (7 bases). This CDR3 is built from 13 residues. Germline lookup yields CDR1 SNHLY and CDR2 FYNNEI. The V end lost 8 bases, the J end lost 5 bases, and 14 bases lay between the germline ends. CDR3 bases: TGTGCCAGCGGGGAGGGCAGGGGAGATACGCAGTATTTT. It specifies CASGEGRGDTQYF.

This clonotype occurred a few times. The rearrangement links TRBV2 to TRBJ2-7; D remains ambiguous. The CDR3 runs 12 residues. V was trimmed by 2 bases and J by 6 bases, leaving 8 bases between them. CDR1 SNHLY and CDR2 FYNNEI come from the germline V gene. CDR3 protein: CASSETPGEQYF. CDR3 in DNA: TGTGCCAGCAGTGAAACCCCAGGCGAGCAGTACTTC. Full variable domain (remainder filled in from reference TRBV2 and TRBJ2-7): EPEVTQTPSHQVTQMGQEVILRCVPISNHLYFYWYRQILGQKVEFLVSFYNNEISEKSEIFDDQFSVERPDGSNFTLKIRSTKLEDSAMYFCASSETPGEQYFGPGTRLTVT.

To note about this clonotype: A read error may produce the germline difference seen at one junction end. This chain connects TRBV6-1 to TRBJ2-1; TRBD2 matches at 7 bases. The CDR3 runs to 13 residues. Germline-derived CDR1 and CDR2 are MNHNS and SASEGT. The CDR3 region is CAISERGRDEQFF. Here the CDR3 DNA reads TGTGCCATCAGTGAGCGGGGCAGGGATGAGCAGTTCTTC.

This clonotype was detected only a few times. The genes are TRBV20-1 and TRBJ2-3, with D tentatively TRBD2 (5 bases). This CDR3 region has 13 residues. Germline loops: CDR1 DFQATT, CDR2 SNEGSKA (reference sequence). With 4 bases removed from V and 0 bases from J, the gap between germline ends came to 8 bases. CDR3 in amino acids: CSAIGGSTDTQYF. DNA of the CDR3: TGCAGTGCTATCGGCGGGAGCACAGATACGCAGTATTTT.

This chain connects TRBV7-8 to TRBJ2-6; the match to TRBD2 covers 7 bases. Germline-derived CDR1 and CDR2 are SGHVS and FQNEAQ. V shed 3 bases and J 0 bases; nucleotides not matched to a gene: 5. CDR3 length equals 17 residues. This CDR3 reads CASSLRGYRSGANVLTF. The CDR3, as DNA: TGTGCCAGCAGCTTGCGGGGGTATCGCTCTGGGGCCAACGTCCTGACTTTC.

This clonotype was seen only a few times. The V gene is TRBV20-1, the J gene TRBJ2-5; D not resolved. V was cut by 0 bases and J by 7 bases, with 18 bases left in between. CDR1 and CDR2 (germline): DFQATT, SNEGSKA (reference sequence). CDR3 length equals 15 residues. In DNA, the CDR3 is TGCAGTGCTAGAGATGGTCCGGGTCCGGGCGGGACCCAGTACTTC. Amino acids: CSARDGPGPGGTQYF.

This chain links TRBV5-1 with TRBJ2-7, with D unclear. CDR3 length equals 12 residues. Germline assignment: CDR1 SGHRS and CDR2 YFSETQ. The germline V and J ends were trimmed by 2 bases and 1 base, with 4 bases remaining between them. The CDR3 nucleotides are TGCGCCAGCAGCTTAGAGTCCTACGAGCAGTACTTC. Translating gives CASSLESYEQYF.

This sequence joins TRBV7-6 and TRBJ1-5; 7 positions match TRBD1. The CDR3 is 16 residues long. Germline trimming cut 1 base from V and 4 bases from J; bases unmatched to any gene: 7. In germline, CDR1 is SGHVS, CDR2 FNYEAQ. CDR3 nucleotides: TGTGCCAGCAGCTTAGGATCGGGCAGGGGGAATCAGCCCCAGCATTTT. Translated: CASSLGSGRGNQPQHF.

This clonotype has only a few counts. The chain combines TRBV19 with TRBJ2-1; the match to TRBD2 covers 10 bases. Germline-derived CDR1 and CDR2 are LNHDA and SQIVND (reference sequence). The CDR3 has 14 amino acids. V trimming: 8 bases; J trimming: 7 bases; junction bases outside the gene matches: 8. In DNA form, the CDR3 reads TGTGCCAGTGGCCGACTAGCGGGTAGAAATGAGCAGTTCTTC. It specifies CASGRLAGRNEQFF.

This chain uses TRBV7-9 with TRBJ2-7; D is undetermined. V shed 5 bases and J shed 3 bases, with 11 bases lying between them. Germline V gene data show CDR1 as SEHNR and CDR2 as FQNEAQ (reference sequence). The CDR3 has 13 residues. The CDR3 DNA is TGTGCCAGCAGCGTTCGGGTAGTCTACGAGCAGTACTTC. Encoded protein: CASSVRVVYEQYF.

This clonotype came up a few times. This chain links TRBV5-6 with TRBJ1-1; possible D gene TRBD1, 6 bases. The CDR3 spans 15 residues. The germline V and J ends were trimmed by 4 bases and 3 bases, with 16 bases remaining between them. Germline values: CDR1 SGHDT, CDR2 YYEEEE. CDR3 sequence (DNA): TGTGCCAGCAGCCCCTCAGACAGGCGGGACACTGAAGCTTTCTTT. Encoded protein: CASSPSDRRDTEAFF. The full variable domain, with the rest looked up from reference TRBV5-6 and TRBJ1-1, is DAGVTQSPTHLIKTRGQQVTLRCSPKSGHDTVSWYQQALGQGPQFIFQYYEEEERQRGNFPDRFSGHQFPNYSSELNVNALLLGDSALYLCASSPSDRRDTEAFFGQGTRLTVV.

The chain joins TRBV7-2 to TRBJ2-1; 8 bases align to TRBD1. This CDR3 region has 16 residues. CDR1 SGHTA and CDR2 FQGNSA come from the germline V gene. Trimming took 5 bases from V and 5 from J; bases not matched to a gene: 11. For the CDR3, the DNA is TGTGCCAGCAGCCCCCGGACAGGGATCACCAACAATGAGCAGTTCTTC. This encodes CASSPRTGITNNEQFF.

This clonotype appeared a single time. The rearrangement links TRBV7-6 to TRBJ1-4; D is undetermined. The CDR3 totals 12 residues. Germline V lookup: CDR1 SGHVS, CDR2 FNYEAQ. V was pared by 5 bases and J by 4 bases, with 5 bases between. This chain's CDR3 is CASSAINEKLFF. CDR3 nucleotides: TGTGCCAGCAGCGCTATTAATGAAAAACTGTTTTTT.

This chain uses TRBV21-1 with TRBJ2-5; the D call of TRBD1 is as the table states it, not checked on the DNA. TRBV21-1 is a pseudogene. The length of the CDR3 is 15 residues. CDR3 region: CASSVGPDREETQYF. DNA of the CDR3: TGTGCCAGCAGCGTAGGGCCGGACAGGGAAGAGACCCAGTACTTC.

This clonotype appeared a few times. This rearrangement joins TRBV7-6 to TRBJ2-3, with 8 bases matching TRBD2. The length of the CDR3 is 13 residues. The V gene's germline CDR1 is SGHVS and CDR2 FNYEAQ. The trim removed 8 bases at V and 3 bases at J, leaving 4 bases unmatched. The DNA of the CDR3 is TGTGCCAGCTCCACGGGGGGGACAGATACGCAGTATTTT. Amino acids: CASSTGGTDTQYF.

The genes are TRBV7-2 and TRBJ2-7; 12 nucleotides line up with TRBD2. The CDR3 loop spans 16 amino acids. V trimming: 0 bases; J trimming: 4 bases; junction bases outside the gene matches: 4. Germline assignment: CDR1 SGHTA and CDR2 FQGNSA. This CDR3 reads CASSLAPGTSGYEQYF. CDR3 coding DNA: TGTGCCAGCAGCTTAGCCCCCGGGACTAGCGGGTACGAGCAGTACTTC.

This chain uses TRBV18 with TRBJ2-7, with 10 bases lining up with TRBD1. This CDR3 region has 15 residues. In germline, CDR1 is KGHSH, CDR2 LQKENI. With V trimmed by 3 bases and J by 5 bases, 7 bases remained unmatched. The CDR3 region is CASSPSPGQGNEQYF. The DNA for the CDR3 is TGTGCCAGCTCACCTTCCCCGGGACAGGGGAACGAGCAGTACTTC.

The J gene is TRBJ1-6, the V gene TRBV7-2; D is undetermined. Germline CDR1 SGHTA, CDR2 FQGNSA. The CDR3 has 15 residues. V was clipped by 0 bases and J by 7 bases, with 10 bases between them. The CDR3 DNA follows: TGTGCCAGCAGCTTAGCGCCGGACGGAAATTCACCCCTCCACTTT. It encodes CASSLAPDGNSPLHF. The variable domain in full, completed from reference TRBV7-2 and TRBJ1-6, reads GAGVSQSPSNKVTEKGKDVELRCDPISGHTALYWYRQSLGQGLEFLIYFQGNSAPDKSGLPSDRFSAERTGGSVSTLTIQRTQQEDSAVYLCASSLAPDGNSPLHFGNGTRLTVT.